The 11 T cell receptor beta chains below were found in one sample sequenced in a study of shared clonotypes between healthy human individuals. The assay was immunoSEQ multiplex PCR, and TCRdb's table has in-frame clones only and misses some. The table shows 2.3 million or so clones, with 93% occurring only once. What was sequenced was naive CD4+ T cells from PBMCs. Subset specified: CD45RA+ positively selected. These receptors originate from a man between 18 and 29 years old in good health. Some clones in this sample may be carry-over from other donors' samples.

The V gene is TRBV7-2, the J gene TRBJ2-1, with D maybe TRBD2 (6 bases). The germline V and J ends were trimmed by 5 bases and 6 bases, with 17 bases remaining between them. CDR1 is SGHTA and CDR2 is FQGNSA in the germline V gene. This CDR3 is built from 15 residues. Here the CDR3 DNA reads TGTGCCAGCAGCCTAACCGGGACTCTCACCAATGAGCAGTTCTTC. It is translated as CASSLTGTLTNEQFF.

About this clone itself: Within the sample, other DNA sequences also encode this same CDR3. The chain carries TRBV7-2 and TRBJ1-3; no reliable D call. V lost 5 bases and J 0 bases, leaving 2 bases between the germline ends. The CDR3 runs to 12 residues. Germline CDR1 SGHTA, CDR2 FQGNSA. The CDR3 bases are TGTGCCAGCAGCCTCTCTGGAAACACCATATATTTT. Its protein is CASSLSGNTIYF.

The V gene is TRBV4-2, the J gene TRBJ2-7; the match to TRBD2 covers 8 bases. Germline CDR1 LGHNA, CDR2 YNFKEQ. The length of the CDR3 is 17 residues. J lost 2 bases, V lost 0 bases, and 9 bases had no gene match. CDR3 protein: CASSQDPRLAQPYEQYF. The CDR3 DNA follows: TGTGCCAGCAGCCAAGATCCCAGACTAGCGCAACCCTACGAGCAGTACTTC.

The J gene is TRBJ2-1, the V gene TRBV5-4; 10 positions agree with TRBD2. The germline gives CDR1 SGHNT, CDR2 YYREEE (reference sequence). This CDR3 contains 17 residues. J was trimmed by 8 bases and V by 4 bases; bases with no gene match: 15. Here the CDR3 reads CASSRGAGASGSYEQFF. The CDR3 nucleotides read TGTGCCAGCAGCCGGGGCGCTGGGGCTAGCGGGAGTTATGAGCAGTTCTTC.

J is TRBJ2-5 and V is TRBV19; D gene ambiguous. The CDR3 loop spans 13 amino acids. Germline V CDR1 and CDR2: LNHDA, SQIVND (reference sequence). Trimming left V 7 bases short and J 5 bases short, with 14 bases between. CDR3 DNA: TGTGCCAGTAATGACCCCCCTGCGGAGACCCAGTACTTC. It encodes CASNDPPAETQYF.

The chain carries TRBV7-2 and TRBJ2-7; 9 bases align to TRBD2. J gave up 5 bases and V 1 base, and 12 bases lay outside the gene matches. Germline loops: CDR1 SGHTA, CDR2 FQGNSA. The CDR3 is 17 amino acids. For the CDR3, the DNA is TGTGCCAGCAGCTTAGGGTATAGCGGGGGCCCTCCGAACGAGCAGTACTTC. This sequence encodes CASSLGYSGGPPNEQYF.

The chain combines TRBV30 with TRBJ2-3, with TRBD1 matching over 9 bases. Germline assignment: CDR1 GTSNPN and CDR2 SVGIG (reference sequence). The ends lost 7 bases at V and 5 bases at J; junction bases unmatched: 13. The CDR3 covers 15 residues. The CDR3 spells CALQENRGRKDTQYF. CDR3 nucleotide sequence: TGTGCCTTACAAGAAAACAGGGGGCGGAAAGATACGCAGTATTTT.

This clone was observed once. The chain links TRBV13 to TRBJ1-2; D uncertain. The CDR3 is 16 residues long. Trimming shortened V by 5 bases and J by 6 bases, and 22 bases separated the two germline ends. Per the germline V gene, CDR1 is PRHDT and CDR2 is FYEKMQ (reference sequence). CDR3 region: CASSIEGGLSRHGYTF. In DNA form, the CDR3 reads TGTGCCAGCAGCATAGAAGGAGGACTTTCGAGGCATGGCTACACCTTC.

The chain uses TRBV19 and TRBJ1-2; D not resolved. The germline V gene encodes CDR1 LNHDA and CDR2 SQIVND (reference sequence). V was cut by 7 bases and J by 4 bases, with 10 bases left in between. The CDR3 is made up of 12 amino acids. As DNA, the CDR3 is TGTGCCAGTATCCACCCCCCCTATGGCTACACCTTC. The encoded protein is CASIHPPYGYTF. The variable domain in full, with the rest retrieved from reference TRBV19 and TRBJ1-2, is DGGITQSPKYLFRKEGQNVTLSCEQNLNHDAMYWYRQDPGQGLRLIYYSQIVNDFQKGDIAEGYSVSREKKESFPLTVTSAQKNPTAFYLCASIHPPYGYTFGSGTRLTVV.

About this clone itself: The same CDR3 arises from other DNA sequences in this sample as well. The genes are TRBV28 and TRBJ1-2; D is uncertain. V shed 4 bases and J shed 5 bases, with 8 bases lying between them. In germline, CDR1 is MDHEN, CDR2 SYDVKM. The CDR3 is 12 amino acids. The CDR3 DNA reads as TGTGCCAGCAGTTCCCTCACATATGGCTACACCTTC. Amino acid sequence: CASSSLTYGYTF.

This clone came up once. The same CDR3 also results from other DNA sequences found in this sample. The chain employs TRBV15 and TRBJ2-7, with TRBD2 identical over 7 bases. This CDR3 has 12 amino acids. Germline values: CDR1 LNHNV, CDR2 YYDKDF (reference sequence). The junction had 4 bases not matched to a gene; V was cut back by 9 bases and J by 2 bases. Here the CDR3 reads CATSSGTYEQYF. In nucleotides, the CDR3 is TGTGCCACGTCTAGCGGCACCTACGAGCAGTACTTC.